A selection of T cell receptor beta chains follows, all from one sample in a study of vaccination effects on CD4 cells after COVID-19. TCRdb keeps only in-frame clones here, not all; method: immunoSEQ multiplex PCR. The sample holds just under 60,000 clones, about 78% seen once. These receptors have no identified antigens. The sequences come from CD4+ T cells from PBMCs cultured with HCoV-OC43 spike peptides, collected after COVID-19 vaccination. These TCRs come from a human donor who received a COVID-19 vaccine. Both conserved end residues are part of each CDR3. A D gene is named only where the DNA matches it firmly. Clone size is shown for a subset of rows, as once, few, many or a class of expanded clone.

d_call	v_call	j_call	clone_size	cdr3_nt	cdr3_aa
TRBD1	TRBV5-6	TRBJ2-3	.	TGTGCCAGCAGCCCTAGGACAGGGGCCACAGATACGCAGTATTTT	CASSPRTGATDTQYF
.	TRBV18	TRBJ1-3	.	TGTGCCAGCTCACCAAACTCACACGACACCATATATTTT	CASSPNSHDTIYF
.	TRBV7-2	TRBJ1-3	once	TGTGCCAGCAGCTTATCGGTGCAGCCATACTCTGGAAACACCATATATTTT	CASSLSVQPYSGNTIYF
TRBD1	TRBV10-1	TRBJ2-1	.	TGCGCCAGCAGTGGTGCACAGGGGGGCGCCTACAATGAGCAGTTCTTC	CASSGAQGGAYNEQFF
.	TRBV13	TRBJ1-4	few	TGTGCCAGCAGCTTAGGGGGGGATCACAATGAAAAACTGTTTTTT	CASSLGGDHNEKLFF
.	TRBV6-1	TRBJ2-3	.	TGTGCCAGCAGTGAAGGTAACAGGAGACTTACAGATACGCAGTATTTT	CASSEGNRRLTDTQYF
.	TRBV5-1	TRBJ1-1	.	TGCGCCAGCAGCTTACAAACAGGGATGAACACTGAAGCTTTCTTT	CASSLQTGMNTEAFF
.	TRBV4-1	TRBJ1-4	.	TGCGCCAGCAGCCAGATAGACAGCTCGGATGAAAAACTGTTTTTT	CASSQIDSSDEKLFF
.	TRBV9	TRBJ2-2	.	TGTGCCAGCAGCGTAGGAGTCACCGGGGAGCTGTTTTTT	CASSVGVTGELFF
.	TRBV29-1	TRBJ1-4	.	TGCAGCGAGCAGGTGGGGGAAAAACTGTTTTTT	CSEQVGEKLFF
.	TRBV28	TRBJ1-5	.	TGTGCCAGCAGTTTGTTGGGGGCCAGTCAGCCCCAGCATTTT	CASSLLGASQPQHF
TRBD1	TRBV7-2	TRBJ2-5	once	TGTGCCAGCAGCCCTAGGGCGGACAGGGGAGAGACCCAGTACTTC	CASSPRADRGETQYF
.	TRBV2	TRBJ2-1	.	TGTGCCAGCAGCTGGACTGGGACCTCCTACAATGAGCAGTTCTTC	CASSWTGTSYNEQFF
.	TRBV6-1	TRBJ1-5	.	TGTGCCAGCAGTGAAATCGGATCGGTAGTGGAGCCCCAGCATTTT	CASSEIGSVVEPQHF
.	TRBV7-9	TRBJ2-1	.	TGTGCCAGCAGCTTAATGGTGGGCAACTCCTACAATGAGCAGTTCTTC	CASSLMVGNSYNEQFF
TRBD1	TRBV6-4	TRBJ1-2	.	TGTGCCAGCAGTGGTCGTTCCGGGACAGGGAACGATGGCTACACCTTC	CASSGRSGTGNDGYTF
.	TRBV14	TRBJ2-5	.	TGTGCCAGCAGCCGTTTTAGGGGGGGAGAGACCCAGTACTTC	CASSRFRGGETQYF
.	TRBV2	TRBJ1-1	.	TGTGCCAGCAACGGGGGGCCGGGCACTGAAGCTTTCTTT	CASNGGPGTEAFF
.	TRBV27	TRBJ1-1	few	TGTGCCAGCAGCATACAGGTGTCGGACACTGAAGCTTTCTTT	CASSIQVSDTEAFF
TRBD2	TRBV28	TRBJ2-1	.	TGTGCCAGCCGGGACCTTACTAGCGGGGGGGCATACAATGAGCAGTTCTTC	CASRDLTSGGAYNEQFF